This is a list of T cell receptor beta chains from one sample in a study of T cells in Graves' hyperthyroidism and ophthalmopathy. TCRdb processed the multiplex PCR reads anew with MiXCR; each CDR3 protein has one entry. Among more than 40,000 distinct CDR3 sequences listed, approximately 49% were seen once. The sequencing input was peripheral blood or thyroid tissue (not recorded which). The receptors derive from a woman in her forties or fifties with Graves' hyperthyroidism. CDR3s include the opening cysteine and the closing phenylalanine or tryptophan. The D gene is left open where the match is weak. Size is omitted from some rows. Given values are once, few, many or a class for expanded clones.

CDR3 protein	CDR3 DNA	clone size	D gene	V gene	J gene
CASTSGFGANVLTF	TGTGCCAGCACCTCTGGATTCGGGGCCAACGTCCTGACTTTC	many	-	TRBV12-3/TRBV12-4	TRBJ2-6
CSVTPSQGNYGYTF	TGCAGCGTTACCCCTTCACAGGGGAACTATGGCTACACCTTC	many	TRBD1	TRBV29-1	TRBJ1-2
CASTTYGVRDTEAFF	TGTGCCAGTACCACATACGGGGTTCGGGACACTGAAGCTTTCTTT	-	-	TRBV19	TRBJ1-1
CASSYSVDRAGVQETQYF	TGTGCCAGCAGTTACTCGGTGGACAGGGCGGGGGTCCAAGAGACCCAGTACTTC	many	-	TRBV6-6	TRBJ2-5
CASSSFAGGGPDTQYF	TGTGCCAGCAGCTCCTTTGCGGGAGGGGGGCCAGATACGCAGTATTTT	-	TRBD2	TRBV7-9	TRBJ2-3
CASSEAGGTDTQYF	TGTGCCAGCAGTGAAGCGGGAGGAACAGATACGCAGTATTTT	-	-	TRBV2	TRBJ2-3
CASLRWGSETQYF	TGTGCCAGCCTTAGGTGGGGGTCGGAGACCCAGTACTTC	many	-	TRBV6-1	TRBJ2-5
CSAREDRGNQYF	TGCAGTGCTAGAGAGGACAGGGGGAATCAGTACTTC	-	TRBD1	TRBV20-1	TRBJ2-5
CASSYLGRTDTQYF	TGTGCCAGCAGCTATCTCGGGAGAACGGATACGCAGTATTTT	-	-	TRBV7-9	TRBJ2-3
CAISRQGGGEQYF	TGTGCCATCAGTAGGCAGGGGGGCGGGGAGCAGTACTTC	-	-	TRBV10-3	TRBJ2-7
CASSLFGLNGELFF	TGTGCCAGCAGTTTATTCGGACTGAACGGGGAGCTGTTTTTT	many	-	TRBV12-3/TRBV12-4	TRBJ2-2
CASRPSGNYEQYF	TGCGCCAGCAGACCTAGCGGGAACTACGAGCAGTACTTC	-	TRBD2	TRBV4-3	TRBJ2-7
CASSYSGLAGGPEETQYF	TGTGCCAGCAGTTACTCAGGACTAGCGGGAGGGCCGGAAGAGACCCAGTACTTC	-	TRBD2	TRBV6-5	TRBJ2-5
CASSYEGTARQPQHF	TGTGCCAGCAGTTACGAAGGGACCGCACGGCAGCCCCAGCATTTT	many	-	TRBV6-6	TRBJ1-5
CASSLYWDHSYEQYF	TGTGCCAGCAGTTTATATTGGGACCATTCTTACGAGCAGTACTTC	many	-	TRBV12-3/TRBV12-4	TRBJ2-7
CACTHRWDVEAQYF	TGTGCCTGCACCCATCGTTGGGACGTAGAGGCCCAGTACTTC	-	-	TRBV5-6	TRBJ2-5
CASSSGFVNSPQHF	TGTGCCAGCAGTTCCGGTTTCGTAAATTCGCCCCAGCATTTT	-	-	TRBV2	TRBJ1-5
CSARDPGTNSPLHF	TGCAGTGCTAGAGATCCAGGGACGAATTCACCCCTCCACTTT	many	-	TRBV20-1	TRBJ1-6
CASSIADTGELFF	TGTGCCAGTAGTATAGCGGACACCGGGGAGCTGTTTTTT	-	-	TRBV19	TRBJ2-2
CASSSPTGAGYGYTF	TGTGCCAGCAGTTCACCGACAGGGGCAGGCTATGGCTACACCTTC	-	TRBD1	TRBV28	TRBJ1-2
CAISSGTNTGELFF	TGTGCCATCAGCAGCGGGACGAACACCGGGGAGCTGTTTTTT	medium-sized	TRBD2	TRBV10-3	TRBJ2-2
CASSPWGETQYF	TGCGCCAGCAGCCCCTGGGGAGAGACCCAGTACTTC	-	-	TRBV11-2	TRBJ2-5
CATSRTEGATSNQPQHF	TGTGCCACCTCCAGGACCGAGGGGGCAACTAGCAATCAGCCCCAGCATTTT	-	TRBD1	TRBV19	TRBJ1-5